This T cell receptor beta chain derives from a study of human T cells and chemical hapten exposure. TCRdb re-derived calls from the RACE reads in MiXCR, one entry per CDR3 protein. The data contain approximately 87,000 distinct CDR3 sequences, over 10% of them singletons. Germline trimming cut 1 base from V and 0 bases from J; bases unmatched to any gene: 9. This CDR3 comprises 18 residues. From germline, CDR1 is MGHRA and CDR2 YSYEKL. The time point is: patch test 2, 6 weeks after DPC sensitization. Specified treatment: therapeutic diphenylcyclopropenone sensitization with weekly scalp DPC. This clonotype was detected ten times or more.

This material consisted of whole blood, taken in connection with sensitization to the hapten diphenylcyclopropenone (DPC). The receptor's source is a woman in her forties with alopecia areata. Some clones in this sample may be carry-over from other donors' samples. The V gene is TRBV4-1, the J gene TRBJ1-5, with 7 bases matching TRBD1. The CDR3: CASSQVDLTGNSNQPQHF. The CDR3 DNA sequence: TGCGCCAGCAGCCAAGTAGACCTGACAGGGAATAGCAATCAGCCCCAGCATTTT.